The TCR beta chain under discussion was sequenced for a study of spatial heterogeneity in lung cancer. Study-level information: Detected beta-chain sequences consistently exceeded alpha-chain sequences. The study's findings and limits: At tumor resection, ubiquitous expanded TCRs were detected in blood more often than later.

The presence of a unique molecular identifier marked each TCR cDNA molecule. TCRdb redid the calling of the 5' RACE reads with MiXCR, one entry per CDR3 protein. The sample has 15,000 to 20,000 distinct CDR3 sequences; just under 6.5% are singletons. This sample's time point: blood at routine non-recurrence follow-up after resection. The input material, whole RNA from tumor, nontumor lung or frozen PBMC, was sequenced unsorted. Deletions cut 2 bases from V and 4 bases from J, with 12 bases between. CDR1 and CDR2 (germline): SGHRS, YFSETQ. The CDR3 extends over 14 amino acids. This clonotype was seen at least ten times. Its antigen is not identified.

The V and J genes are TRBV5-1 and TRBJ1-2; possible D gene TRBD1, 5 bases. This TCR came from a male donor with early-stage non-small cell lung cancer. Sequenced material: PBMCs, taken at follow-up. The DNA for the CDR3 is TGCGCCAGCAGCTTTGGGGGAGTAATCTATGGCTACACCTTC. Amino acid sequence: CASSFGGVIYGYTF.